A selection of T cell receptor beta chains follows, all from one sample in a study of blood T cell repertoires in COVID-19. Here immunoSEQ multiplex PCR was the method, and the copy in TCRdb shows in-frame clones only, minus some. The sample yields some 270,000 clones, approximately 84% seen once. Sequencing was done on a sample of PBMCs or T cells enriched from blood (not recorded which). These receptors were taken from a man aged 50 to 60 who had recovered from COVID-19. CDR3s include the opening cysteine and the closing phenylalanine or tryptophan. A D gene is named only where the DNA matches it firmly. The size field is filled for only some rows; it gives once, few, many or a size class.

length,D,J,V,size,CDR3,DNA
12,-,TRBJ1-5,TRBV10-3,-,CAISVPGGAQHF,TGTGCCATCAGTGTCCCCGGGGGGGCCCAGCATTTT
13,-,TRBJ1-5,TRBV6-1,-,CASSEGRGQPQHF,TGTGCCAGCAGTGAGGGCAGGGGTCAGCCCCAGCATTTT
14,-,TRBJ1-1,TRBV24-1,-,CATSDYEHNTEAFF,TGTGCCACCAGTGATTATGAACACAACACTGAAGCTTTCTTT
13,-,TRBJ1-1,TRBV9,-,CASSSKAGTEAFF,TGTGCCAGCAGCTCAAAGGCCGGGACTGAAGCTTTCTTT
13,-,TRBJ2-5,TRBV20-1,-,CSASSGYQETQYF,TGCAGTGCTAGTTCGGGGTACCAAGAGACCCAGTACTTC
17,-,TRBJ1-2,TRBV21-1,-,CASSSRQGAWVIYGYTF,TGTGCCAGCAGCTCGAGACAGGGGGCATGGGTCATCTATGGCTACACCTTC
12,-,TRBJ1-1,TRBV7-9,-,CASSDPGREAFF,TGTGCCAGCAGCGACCCCGGGAGAGAAGCTTTCTTT
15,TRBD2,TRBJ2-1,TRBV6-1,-,CASSERLAGSNEQFF,TGTGCCAGCAGTGAACGGCTAGCGGGATCCAATGAGCAGTTCTTC
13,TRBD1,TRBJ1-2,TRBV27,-,CASGTGHLYGYTF,TGTGCCAGCGGGACAGGGCACCTCTATGGCTACACCTTC
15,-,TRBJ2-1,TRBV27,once,CASGLQSQGLGEQFF,TGTGCCAGTGGCTTGCAGTCCCAGGGGTTAGGTGAGCAGTTCTTC
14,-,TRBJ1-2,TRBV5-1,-,CASSFYGGGYGYTF,TGCGCCAGCAGCTTTTATGGAGGAGGCTATGGCTACACCTTC
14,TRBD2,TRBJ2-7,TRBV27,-,CASTSASGSYEQYF,TGTGCCAGCACCTCGGCTAGCGGATCCTACGAGCAGTACTTC
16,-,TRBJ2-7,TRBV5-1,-,CASSSGWGREGYEQYF,TGCGCCAGCAGCTCCGGGTGGGGCAGGGAAGGCTACGAGCAGTACTTC
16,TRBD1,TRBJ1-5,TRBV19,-,CASSMAGTGALEPQHF,TGTGCCAGTAGTATGGCGGGGACAGGGGCCTTGGAGCCCCAGCATTTT
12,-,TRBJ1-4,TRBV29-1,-,CSVAGGREKLFF,TGCAGCGTTGCCGGGGGACGAGAAAAACTGTTTTTT
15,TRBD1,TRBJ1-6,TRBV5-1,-,CASSLQGDGNSPLHF,TGCGCCAGCAGCCTACAGGGGGATGGGAATTCACCCCTCCACTTT
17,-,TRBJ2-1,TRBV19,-,CASSIGRGTSSYNEQFF,TGTGCCAGTAGTATAGGTCGCGGGACGAGCTCCTACAATGAGCAGTTCTTC
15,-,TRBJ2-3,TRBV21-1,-,CASSKAWHRTDTQYF,TGTGCCAGCAGCAAAGCGTGGCATCGCACAGATACGCAGTATTTT
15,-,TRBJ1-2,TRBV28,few,CASSGTGLANYGYTF,TGTGCCAGCAGCGGTACAGGACTAGCTAACTATGGCTACACCTTC
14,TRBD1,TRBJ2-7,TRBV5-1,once,CASSPGTGVGEQYF,TGCGCCAGCAGCCCCGGGACAGGGGTTGGCGAGCAGTACTTC
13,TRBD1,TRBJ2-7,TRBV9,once,CASSVEGAGEQYF,TGTGCCAGCAGCGTCGAGGGGGCTGGAGAGCAGTACTTC
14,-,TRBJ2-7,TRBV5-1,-,CASRGSSGAYEQYF,TGCGCCAGCAGAGGGTCGAGCGGCGCCTACGAGCAGTACTTC
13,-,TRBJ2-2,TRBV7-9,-,CASSLDPVGELFF,TGTGCCAGCAGCTTAGACCCGGTTGGGGAGCTGTTTTTT
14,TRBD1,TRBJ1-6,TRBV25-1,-,CASSPGTANSPLHF,TGTGCCAGCAGTCCCGGGACAGCGAATTCACCCCTCCACTTT
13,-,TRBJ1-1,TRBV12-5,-,CASGFGMNTEAFF,TGTGCTAGTGGTTTCGGGATGAACACTGAAGCTTTCTTT
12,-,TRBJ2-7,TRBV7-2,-,CASSLRASEQYF,TGTGCCAGCAGCTTGAGGGCCAGCGAGCAGTACTTC
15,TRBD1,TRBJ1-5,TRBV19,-,CASSTPGQVSQPQHF,TGTGCCAGTAGCACCCCCGGACAGGTAAGTCAGCCCCAGCATTTT
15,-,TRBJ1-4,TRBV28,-,CASSLSPAGGEKLFF,TGTGCCAGCAGTTTAAGTCCAGCAGGAGGTGAAAAACTGTTTTTT
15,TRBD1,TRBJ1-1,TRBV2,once,CASSKGQGAKTEAFF,TGTGCCAGCAGCAAGGGGCAGGGGGCTAAGACTGAAGCTTTCTTT
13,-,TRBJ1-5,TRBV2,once,CASSEAPPRSQHF,TGTGCCAGCAGTGAAGCCCCCCCCAGGTCCCAGCATTTT
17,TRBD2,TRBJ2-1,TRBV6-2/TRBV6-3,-,CASSSHLLAGARGEQFF,TGTGCCAGCAGTTCCCACTTACTAGCGGGCGCCCGCGGTGAGCAGTTCTTC
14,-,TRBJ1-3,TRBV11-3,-,CASSRGGSENTIYF,TGTGCCAGCAGCCGTGGGGGGAGCGAAAACACCATATATTTT
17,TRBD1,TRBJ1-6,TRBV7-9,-,CASSLANRGLINSPLHF,TGTGCCAGCAGCTTAGCCAACAGGGGGCTAATAAATTCACCCCTCCACTTT
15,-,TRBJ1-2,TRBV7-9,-,CASSFQQGVYYGYTF,TGTGCCAGCAGCTTTCAACAGGGCGTCTACTATGGCTACACCTTC
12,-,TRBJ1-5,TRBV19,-,CASITAGQPQHF,TGTGCCAGTATTACAGCGGGGCAGCCCCAGCATTTT
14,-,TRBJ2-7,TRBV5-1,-,CASSLGVLSYEQYF,TGCGCCAGCAGCTTGGGAGTCCTCTCCTACGAGCAGTACTTC
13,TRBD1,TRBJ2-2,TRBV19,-,CASRTGNTGELFF,TGTGCCAGCCGGACAGGGAACACCGGGGAGCTGTTTTTT